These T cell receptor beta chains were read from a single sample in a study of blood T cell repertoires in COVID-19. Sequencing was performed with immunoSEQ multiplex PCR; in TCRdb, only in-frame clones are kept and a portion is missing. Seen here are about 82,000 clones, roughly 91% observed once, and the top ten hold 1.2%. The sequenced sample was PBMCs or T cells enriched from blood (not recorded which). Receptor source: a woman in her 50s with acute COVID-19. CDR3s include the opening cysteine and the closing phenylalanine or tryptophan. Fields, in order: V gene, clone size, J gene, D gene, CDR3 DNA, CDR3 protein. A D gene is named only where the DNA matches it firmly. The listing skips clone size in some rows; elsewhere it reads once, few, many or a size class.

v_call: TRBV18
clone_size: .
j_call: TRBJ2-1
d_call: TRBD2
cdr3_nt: TGTGCCAGCTCACGGGGACTAGCGGGAGGCGATGAGCAGTTCTTC
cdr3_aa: CASSRGLAGGDEQFF

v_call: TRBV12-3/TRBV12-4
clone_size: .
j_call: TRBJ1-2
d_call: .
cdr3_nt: TGTGCCAGCAGTCCACCTAACTTCGGCTACACCTTC
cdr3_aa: CASSPPNFGYTF

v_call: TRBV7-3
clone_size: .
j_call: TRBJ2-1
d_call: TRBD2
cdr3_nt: TGTGCCAGCAGCTTCCCTGTAGCGGGAGCTAACAATGAGCAGTTCTTC
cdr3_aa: CASSFPVAGANNEQFF

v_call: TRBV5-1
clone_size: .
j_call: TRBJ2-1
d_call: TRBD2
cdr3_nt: TGCGCCAGCAGCCAAGGACTAGCGGGAGCGGATGACGAGTTCTTC
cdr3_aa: CASSQGLAGADDEFF

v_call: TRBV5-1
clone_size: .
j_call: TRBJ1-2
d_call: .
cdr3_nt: TGCGCCAGCAGCTCCCCATCGGACAGAAAAAGTGTATCAATGGGTAACTATGGCTACACCTTC
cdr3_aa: CASSSPSDRKSVSMGNYGYTF

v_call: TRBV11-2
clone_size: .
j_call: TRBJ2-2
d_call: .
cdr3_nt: TGTGCCAGCAGCTTCACCGGGACAATTATGAACACCGGGGAGCTGTTTTTT
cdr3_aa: CASSFTGTIMNTGELFF

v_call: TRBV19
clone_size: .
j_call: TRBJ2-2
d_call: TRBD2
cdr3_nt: TGTGCCAGTAGTCAGACTAGCGGGAGGTTCGGGGAGCTGTTTTTT
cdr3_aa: CASSQTSGRFGELFF

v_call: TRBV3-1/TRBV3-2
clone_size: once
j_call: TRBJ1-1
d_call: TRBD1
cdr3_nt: TGTGCCAGCAGCCAAGAAAGTAGACAGGGTGAAGCTTTCTTT
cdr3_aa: CASSQESRQGEAFF

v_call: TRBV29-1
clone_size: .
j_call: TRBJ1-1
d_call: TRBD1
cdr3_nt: TGCAGCGTTCGAGAAACCCGGGACAGTGGTGAAGCTTTCTTT
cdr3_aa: CSVRETRDSGEAFF

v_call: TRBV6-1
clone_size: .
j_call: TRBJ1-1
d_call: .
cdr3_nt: TGTGCCAGCAGTGAATTTTTAAGCCAGAACACTGAAGCTTTCTTT
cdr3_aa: CASSEFLSQNTEAFF

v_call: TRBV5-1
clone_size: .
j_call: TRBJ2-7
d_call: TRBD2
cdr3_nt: TGCGCCAGCAGCTTGCCCGGACTAGCGGGCGAGCAGTACTTC
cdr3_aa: CASSLPGLAGEQYF

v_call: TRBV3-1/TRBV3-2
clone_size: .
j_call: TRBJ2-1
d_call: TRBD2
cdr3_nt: TGTGCCAGCAGTGGGACTAGCGGTTACAATGAGCAGTTCTTC
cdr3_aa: CASSGTSGYNEQFF

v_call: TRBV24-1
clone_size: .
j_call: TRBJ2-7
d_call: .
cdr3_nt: TGTGCCACCAGGAGATCCTACGAGCAGTACTTC
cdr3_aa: CATRRSYEQYF

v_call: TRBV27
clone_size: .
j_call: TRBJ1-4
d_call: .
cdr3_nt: TGTGCCAGCAGTTCTACCGGCAGGAGGGTTGAAAAACTGTTTTTT
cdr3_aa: CASSSTGRRVEKLFF

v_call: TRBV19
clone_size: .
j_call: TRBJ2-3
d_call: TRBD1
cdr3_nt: TGTGCCAGTAGTATAGATCTTCCAGGGGGACCAGACGATACGCAGTATTTT
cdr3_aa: CASSIDLPGGPDDTQYF

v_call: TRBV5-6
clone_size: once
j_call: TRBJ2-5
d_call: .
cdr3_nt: TGTGCCAGCAGCTTGGTGGCGGGGGCCAACCAAGAGACCCAGTACTTC
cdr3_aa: CASSLVAGANQETQYF

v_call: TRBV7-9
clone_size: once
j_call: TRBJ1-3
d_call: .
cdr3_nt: TGTGCCAGCAGCTTTCAGACAGGAAGCTCTGGAAACACCATATATTTT
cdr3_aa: CASSFQTGSSGNTIYF

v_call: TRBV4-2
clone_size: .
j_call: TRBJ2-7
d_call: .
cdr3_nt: TGTGCCAGCAGCCAGGAGCGGACCCACGCCTACGAGCAGTACTTC
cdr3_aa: CASSQERTHAYEQYF

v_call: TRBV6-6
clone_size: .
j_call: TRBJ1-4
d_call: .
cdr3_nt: TGTGCCAGCGGGGAGGTAGCTGAAAAACTGTTTTTT
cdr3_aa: CASGEVAEKLFF

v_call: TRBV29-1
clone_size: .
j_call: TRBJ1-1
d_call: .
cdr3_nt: TGCAGCGTCGCCCAGGGTAGGTCTGAAGCTTTCTTT
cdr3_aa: CSVAQGRSEAFF

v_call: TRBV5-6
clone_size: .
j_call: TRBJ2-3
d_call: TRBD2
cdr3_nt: TGTGCCAGCAGCTTCCCCGGGACTAGCGGGGATTTGAGCACAGATACGCAGTATTTT
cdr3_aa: CASSFPGTSGDLSTDTQYF

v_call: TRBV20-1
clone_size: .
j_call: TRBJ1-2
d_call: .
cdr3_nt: TGCAGTGCTAACCAGGGCTATGGCTACACCTTC
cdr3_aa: CSANQGYGYTF

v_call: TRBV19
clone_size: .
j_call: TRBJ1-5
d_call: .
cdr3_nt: TGTGCCAGTAGTCCCGGGCAGGGGATGGGGCAGCCCCAGCATTTT
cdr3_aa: CASSPGQGMGQPQHF

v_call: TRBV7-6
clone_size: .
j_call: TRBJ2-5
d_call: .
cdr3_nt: TGTGCCAGCAGCTTAGCCACTTCGTCGGGGAATAGGGCCCAGTACTTC
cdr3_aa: CASSLATSSGNRAQYF

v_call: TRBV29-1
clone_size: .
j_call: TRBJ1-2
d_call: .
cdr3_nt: TGCAGCGCTGAGTGGGGCTCTGGCTACACCTTC
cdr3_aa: CSAEWGSGYTF

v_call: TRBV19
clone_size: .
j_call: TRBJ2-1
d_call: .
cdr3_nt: TGTGCCAGTACCTCAATGGGGCTGAGCTCCTACAATGAGCAGTTCTTC
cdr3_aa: CASTSMGLSSYNEQFF

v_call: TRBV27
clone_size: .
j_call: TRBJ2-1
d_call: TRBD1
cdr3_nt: TGTGCCAGCACTCCACCGGGGACAGGGTCCAGGGGTGAGCAGTTCTTC
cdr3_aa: CASTPPGTGSRGEQFF

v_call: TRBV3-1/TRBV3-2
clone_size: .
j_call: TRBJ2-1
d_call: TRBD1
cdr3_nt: TGTGCCAGCAGACGAAGTTATGGAGACAGGGGACCTATCAATCGGCAGTTCTTC
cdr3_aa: CASRRSYGDRGPINRQFF

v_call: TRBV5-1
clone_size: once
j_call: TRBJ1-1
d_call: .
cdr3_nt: TGCGCCAGCAGCTTGGCAGGGTCTGACACTGAAGCTTTCTTT
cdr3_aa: CASSLAGSDTEAFF

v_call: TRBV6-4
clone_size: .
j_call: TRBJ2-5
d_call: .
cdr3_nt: TGTGCCAGCAGACCAGGGGAGACCCAGTACTTC
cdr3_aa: CASRPGETQYF

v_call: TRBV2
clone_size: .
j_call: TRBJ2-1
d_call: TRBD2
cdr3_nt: TGTGCCAGCAGTAGGATGTCTAGCGGTAACAATGAGCAGTTCTTC
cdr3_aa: CASSRMSSGNNEQFF

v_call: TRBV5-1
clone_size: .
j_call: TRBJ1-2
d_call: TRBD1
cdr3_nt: TGCGCCAGCAGCTCAGGACAGGGAGATCGGTACACCTTC
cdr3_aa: CASSSGQGDRYTF